A single T cell receptor (beta chain) is shown here with its context. The source of the sample is a study of blood T cells in healthy people across ages. For the study at large: About one barcoded beta molecule per two T cells was captured by template switching.

Alongside a J-beta primer mix, a sample-barcoded 5' primer served in a second PCR lasting about 7 to 11 cycles. TCRdb used MiXCR to reprocess the 5' RACE reads, holding one entry per CDR3 protein. The table has around 500,000 distinct CDR3 sequences, 45% to 55% seen once; the top ten hold 20% to 25%. Sequenced sample: blood. The sequence was collected from a man aged 80 or over in good health.

CDR3 residues: CSARSGGASTDTQYF. Here the CDR3 DNA reads TGCAGTGCTAGGAGCGGGGGGGCTAGCACAGATACGCAGTATTTT. The chain combines TRBV20-1 with TRBJ2-3, with 10 bases aligning to TRBD2. The CDR3 is 15 residues long. V was clipped by 3 bases and J by 0 bases; unmatched bases: 3. CDR1 is DFQATT, CDR2 SNEGSKA, per germline (reference sequence).